The 23 T cell receptor beta chains given below trace back to one sample, sequenced in a study of blood T cells in healthy people across ages. Through a sample-barcoded 5' primer and a J-beta primer mix, a second PCR was run for roughly 6 to 11 cycles. TCRdb re-analysed the 5' RACE reads in MiXCR, keeping a single row per CDR3 protein. The sample has approximately 1,700,000 distinct CDR3 sequences; about 39% are singletons. The sample taken for sequencing was blood. These TCRs come from a human donor in good health.

This chain links TRBV6-1 with TRBJ2-4; a weak D match, TRBD2 (5 bases). The CDR3 totals 13 residues. CDR1 is MNHNS, CDR2 SASEGT, per germline. V shed 3 bases and J shed 5 bases, with 8 bases lying between them. Here the CDR3 reads CASSELRENIQYF. CDR3 DNA sequence: TGTGCCAGCAGTGAGTTGAGGGAAAACATTCAGTACTTC.

This chain connects TRBV27 to TRBJ2-1; perhaps TRBD2 as D (7 bases). Trimming shortened V by 3 bases and J by 9 bases, and 18 bases separated the two germline ends. CDR1 and CDR2 (germline): MNHEY, SMNVEV (reference sequence). The CDR3 is made up of 15 amino acids. The CDR3 coding sequence is TGTGCCAGCAGTTTGAGAGGGGGGGGGCCAGTTGAGCAGTTCTTC. Its translation is CASSLRGGGPVEQFF.

This clonotype was observed a handful of times. The chain is built from TRBV7-2 and TRBJ2-3, with 8 bases fitting TRBD2. The CDR3 spans 18 residues. Germline-derived CDR1 and CDR2 are SGHTA and FQGNSA. Trimming at V came to 1 base and at J to 5 bases, leaving 14 bases not matched to a gene. The CDR3 spells CASSLGHGPGGFGDTQYF. The CDR3 region has the DNA TGTGCCAGCAGCTTAGGCCATGGCCCGGGGGGGTTTGGAGATACGCAGTATTTT. The full variable domain, completed using reference TRBV7-2 and TRBJ2-3, is GAGVSQSPSNKVTEKGKDVELRCDPISGHTALYWYRQSLGQGLEFLIYFQGNSAPDKSGLPSDRFSAERTGGSVSTLTIQRTQQEDSAVYLCASSLGHGPGGFGDTQYFGPGTRLTVL.

The gene calls are TRBV7-3 and TRBJ2-4, with D hard to call. The better agreement between TRBJ2-7 and the DNA end casts doubt on the J call. Germline assignment: CDR1 SGHTA and CDR2 FQGTGA. The CDR3 contains 13 residues. The CDR3 region is CASSSGPDGEQYF. The CDR3 DNA is TGTGCCAGCAGCTCTGGACCAGACGGCGAGCAGTACTTC.

The V call is TRBV10-3, the J call TRBJ2-3; 9 bases map to TRBD2. The CDR3 runs to 14 residues. The V gene end was trimmed by 3 bases and the J gene end by 5 bases; junction bases not matched to a gene: 3. Germline V gene data show CDR1 as ENHRY and CDR2 as SYGVKD. CDR3 bases: TGTGCCATCAGTGATACAGCGGGAGGAGATACGCAGTATTTT. This translates into CAISDTAGGDTQYF.

This chain uses TRBV5-1 with TRBJ1-4, with D maybe TRBD1 (6 bases). Germline lookup yields CDR1 SGHRS and CDR2 YFSETQ. CDR3 length equals 15 residues. Trimming took off 2 bases at V and 8 bases at J, with 16 bases between the two ends. This CDR3 is CASSLSTGRGEKLFF. Here the CDR3 DNA reads TGCGCCAGCAGCTTATCCACAGGGCGAGGAGAAAAACTGTTTTTT. The full variable domain, completed using reference TRBV5-1 and TRBJ1-4, is KAGVTQTPRYLIKTRGQQVTLSCSPISGHRSVSWYQQTPGQGLQFLFEYFSETQRNKGNFPGRFSGRQFSNSRSEMNVSTLELGDSALYLCASSLSTGRGEKLFFGSGTQLSVL.

This clonotype was found a few times. Here the CDR3 reads CASSLVGSGGDLYNEQFF. CDR3 nucleotide sequence: TGTGCCAGCAGCTTGGTCGGTAGCGGGGGGGATTTATACAATGAGCAGTTCTTC. V gene TRBV5-5 combines with J gene TRBJ2-1; 11 bases align to TRBD2. With V trimmed by 0 bases and J by 4 bases, 9 bases remained unmatched. The CDR3 runs to 18 residues. CDR1 and CDR2 (germline): SGHKS, YYEKEE (reference sequence).

The chain links TRBV7-6 to TRBJ2-7; D remains unclear. The germline V gene has CDR1 SGHVS and CDR2 FNYEAQ. V lost 3 bases, J lost 3 bases, and 15 bases lay in between. The CDR3 spans 15 residues. In DNA form, the CDR3 reads TGTGCCAGCAGCTTCTCAAATTCTCCATTCTACGAGCAGTACTTC. Its translation: CASSFSNSPFYEQYF. The entire variable domain, with the rest obtained from reference TRBV7-6 and TRBJ2-7, is as follows: GAGVSQSPRYKVTKRGQDVALRCDPISGHVSLYWYRQALGQGPEFLTYFNYEAQQDKSGLPNDRFSAERPEGSISTLTIQRTEQRDSAMYRCASSFSNSPFYEQYFGPGTRLTVT.

On this clonotype: An end of the junction does not agree with germline; a read error may underlie this. The chain recombines TRBV15 with TRBJ2-4, with 9 bases matching TRBD1. The CDR3 has 18 residues. CDR1 is LNHNV and CDR2 is YYDKDF in the germline V gene (reference sequence). In nucleotides, the CDR3 is TGTGTCACCAGCAGAGATGTCGGGACAGGGATAGCCAAAAACATTCAGTACTTC. Its protein product is CVTSRDVGTGIAKNIQYF.

The chain links TRBV4-3 to TRBJ1-1; D unresolved. This CDR3 is 13 amino acids long. V was trimmed by 3 bases and J by 6 bases, leaving 11 bases between them. Germline V gene lookup returns CDR1 LGHNA and CDR2 YSLEER. The CDR3 protein is CASSHGEVAEAFF. Here the CDR3 DNA reads TGCGCCAGCAGCCACGGGGAGGTGGCTGAAGCTTTCTTT.

This clonotype has a handful of counts. This chain connects TRBV4-3 to TRBJ2-3; D possibly matches TRBD1 or TRBD2 (6 bases each). The CDR3 contains 16 residues. Per germline, CDR1 LGHNA and CDR2 YSLEER. V gave up 1 base and J gave up 5 bases, with 16 bases separating them. CDR3 in DNA: TGCGCCAGCAGCCAAGGTTTCGGGGGCGACGGAGATACGCAGTATTTT. Its protein is CASSQGFGGDGDTQYF.

The gene calls are TRBV29-1 and TRBJ1-1; 7 positions agree with TRBD1. Germline V gives CDR1 SQVTM, CDR2 ANQGSEA. Losses at the gene ends were 7 bases for V and 0 bases for J; bases not matched to a gene: 5. This CDR3 is 13 amino acids long. CDR3 sequence: CSGRTGLNTEAFF. The CDR3 DNA is TGCAGCGGAAGGACAGGATTGAACACTGAAGCTTTCTTT.

V usage is TRBV7-3 and J usage is TRBJ1-1; no firm D call. The CDR3 sequence is 13 residues long. Trimming removed 3 bases at V and 4 bases at J, with 9 bases between. CDR1 SGHTA and CDR2 FQGTGA come from the germline V gene. CDR3 in amino acids: CASSFSVLTEAFF. For the CDR3, the DNA is TGTGCCAGCAGCTTTAGCGTTCTCACTGAAGCTTTCTTT. The entire variable domain, with the rest obtained from reference TRBV7-3 and TRBJ1-1, is as follows: GAGVSQTPSNKVTEKGKYVELRCDPISGHTALYWYRQSLGQGPEFLIYFQGTGAADDSGLPNDRFFAVRPEGSVSTLKIQRTERGDSAVYLCASSFSVLTEAFFGQGTRLTVV.

This clonotype appeared a single time. The V gene is TRBV7-2, the J gene TRBJ1-1; TRBD1 is a possible D gene (5 bases). CDR1 is SGHTA, CDR2 FQGNSA, per germline. Between the trimmed V and J ends, which lost 1 base and 11 bases, there was a span of 14 bases. The CDR3 loop spans 13 amino acids. The CDR3 coding sequence is TGTGCCAGCAGCTTAGGGGACCCTGGTTCTGCTTTCTTT. Its translation is CASSLGDPGSAFF. The full variable domain, rest sourced from reference TRBV7-2 and TRBJ1-1, is GAGVSQSPSNKVTEKGKDVELRCDPISGHTALYWYRQSLGQGLEFLIYFQGNSAPDKSGLPSDRFSAERTGGSVSTLTIQRTQQEDSAVYLCASSLGDPGSAFFGQGTRLTVV.

The chain joins TRBV12-3 or TRBV12-4 to TRBJ1-2, with TRBD1 identical over 9 bases. The CDR3 is 13 amino acids. J gave up 10 bases and V 3 bases, and 6 bases lay outside the gene matches. CDR3 region: CASSLGTGFAYTF. For the CDR3, the DNA is TGTGCCAGCAGTTTGGGGACAGGGTTCGCCTACACCTTC.

The chain joins TRBV20-1 to TRBJ1-1; D call uncertain. CDR3 length: 13 amino acids. The V and J ends lost 7 bases and 0 bases respectively, with 12 bases between them. Germline CDR1 reads DFQATT; CDR2 reads SNEGSKA (reference sequence). CDR3 DNA sequence: TGCAGTGTTTTAGTGATCATGAACACTGAAGCTTTCTTT. This codes for CSVLVIMNTEAFF.

This clonotype has a handful of counts. An end of the junction differs from the germline gene, which may be a read error. This sequence joins TRBV7-2 and TRBJ2-2; D is perhaps TRBD2 (7 bases). Germline CDR1 SGHTA, CDR2 FQGNSA. The CDR3 contains 15 residues. DNA for the CDR3: TGTGCCAGTCTAAGGAGCAGGGGAGGGAGCGGGGAACTGTTTTTT. This encodes CASLRSRGGSGELFF.

The table lists this clonotype with a few counts. The CDR3 DNA reads TGTGCCAGCAGCTTAGTTAGGCGGGAACACACAGATACGCAGTATTTT. Translating gives CASSLVRREHTDTQYF. The genes are TRBV7-2 and TRBJ2-3; weak D call: TRBD2 (6 bases). Between the trimmed V and J ends, which lost 1 base and 2 bases, there was a span of 13 bases. From germline, CDR1 is SGHTA and CDR2 FQGNSA. CDR3 length equals 16 residues.

The chain recombines TRBV15 with TRBJ2-5; 9 bases map to TRBD2. Germline loops: CDR1 LNHNV, CDR2 YYDKDF (reference sequence). The CDR3 is made up of 13 amino acids. The ends lost 9 bases at V and 4 bases at J; junction bases unmatched: 6. CDR3 amino acids: CATALAGTETQYF. In DNA, the CDR3 is TGTGCCACGGCCCTAGCGGGGACAGAGACCCAGTACTTC.

This clonotype was picked up a small number of times. The chain joins TRBV7-2 to TRBJ1-2; 8 positions agree with TRBD1. Per the germline V gene, CDR1 is SGHTA and CDR2 is FQGNSA. The CDR3 runs 17 residues. V gave up 4 bases and J gave up 1 base; unmatched junction bases: 11. The CDR3 loop reads CASSSVIYTGGNYGYTF. CDR3 coding DNA: TGTGCCAGCAGCTCAGTCATTTACACAGGGGGTAACTATGGCTACACCTTC.

The J gene is TRBJ1-1, the V gene TRBV28; D unresolved. Per the germline V gene, CDR1 is MDHEN and CDR2 is SYDVKM. V lost 3 bases, J lost 4 bases, and 12 bases lay in between. The CDR3 has 14 amino acids. CDR3 coding DNA: TGTGCCAGCAGTTTGACTAAGGAGGGCACTGAAGCTTTCTTT. Its translation: CASSLTKEGTEAFF. The whole variable domain, remainder taken from reference TRBV28 and TRBJ1-1, is DVKVTQSSRYLVKRTGEKVFLECVQDMDHENMFWYRQDPGLGLRLIYFSYDVKMKEKGDIPEGYSVSREKKERFSLILESASTNQTSMYLCASSLTKEGTEAFFGQGTRLTVV.

This clonotype appeared a few times. This rearrangement joins TRBV12-3 or TRBV12-4 to TRBJ1-4; D remains unclear. V was shortened by 2 bases and J by 7 bases, with 2 bases between the two germline ends. This CDR3 is 11 amino acids long. Here the CDR3 DNA reads TGTGCCAGCAGTTTAACTGAAAAACTGTTTTTT. It translates to CASSLTEKLFF.

This clonotype appeared a few times. The rearrangement uses TRBV11-1 and TRBJ2-4; the D is unclear. The V and J ends lost 0 bases and 8 bases respectively, with 11 bases between them. The CDR3 extends over 14 amino acids. The germline CDR1 and CDR2 sequences are SGHAT and FQDESV (reference sequence). The CDR3 DNA follows: TGTGCCAGCAGCTTAGCGCCTGGGGTGGACATTCAGTACTTC. Amino acid sequence: CASSLAPGVDIQYF.